The 31 T cell receptor beta chains given below trace back to one sample, sequenced in a study of response to subunit inactivated influenza vaccine (dated by TCRdb to between 2018 and 2020). The library relied on RT-PCR. The listed sequencing device is Illumina HiSeq 2500. Through fastp at Q25 and MiXCR, TCRdb rebuilt clones from the public reads, retaining in-frame beta chains. Each record represents a unique CDR3 protein, reported with the most common genes and DNA among its rows. The sample table holds some 550,000 distinct CDR3 sequences, of which 20% to 25% were seen once. About 3% of the sample belongs to the ten largest clones. The data also belong to a second study, concerning T cells expressing NK-cell markers. Looking at the second paper: TCR beta cDNA libraries were made by 5'RACE template switching that added a universal primer site and unique molecular identifiers.

Sequenced material: CD4+ T cells sorted from PBMCs, taken roughly 12 days after vaccination. The origin of the receptors is a middle-aged man who received an inactivated influenza vaccine. Donor details come from another sample of the same person, matched by shared clones.

This clonotype has ten or more counts. The gene calls are TRBV5-1 and TRBJ2-2; D gene uncertain. V gave up 4 bases and J gave up 0 bases, with 7 bases separating them. The CDR3 is 14 residues long. Germline V gene data show CDR1 as SGHRS and CDR2 as YFSETQ. CDR3 sequence: CASSETPNTGELFF. The CDR3 coding sequence is TGCGCCAGCAGCGAGACCCCGAACACCGGGGAGCTGTTTTTT.

This clonotype was counted a few times. The rearrangement links TRBV2 to TRBJ2-1, with D perhaps matching TRBD2 (5 bases). V gave up 6 bases and J gave up 9 bases, with 18 bases separating them. In germline, CDR1 is SNHLY, CDR2 FYNNEI. The CDR3 is made up of 14 amino acids. Here the CDR3 reads CASSAWIPGIEQFF. The CDR3 DNA follows: TGTGCCAGCAGCGCGTGGATCCCGGGAATTGAGCAGTTCTTC. The variable domain in full, completed from reference TRBV2 and TRBJ2-1, reads EPEVTQTPSHQVTQMGQEVILRCVPISNHLYFYWYRQILGQKVEFLVSFYNNEISEKSEIFDDQFSVERPDGSNFTLKIRSTKLEDSAMYFCASSAWIPGIEQFFGPGTRLTVL.

V usage is TRBV5-1 and J usage is TRBJ2-1, with TRBD1 as a possible D gene (5 bases). Trimming stripped 6 bases from V and 9 bases from J, with 22 bases between. The germline V gene has CDR1 SGHRS and CDR2 YFSETQ. CDR3 length equals 15 residues. This CDR3 reads CASTFDSPSLGEQFF. DNA for the CDR3: TGCGCCAGCACCTTCGACAGCCCTTCCCTTGGTGAGCAGTTCTTC.

The V and J genes are TRBV15 and TRBJ1-1; possible D gene TRBD1, 5 bases. Germline V gives CDR1 LNHNV, CDR2 YYDKDF (reference sequence). The CDR3 runs 12 residues. Trimming left V 6 bases short and J 6 bases short, with 11 bases between. The CDR3 sequence: CATSQGLAEAFF. The CDR3 DNA is TGTGCCACCAGTCAGGGATTAGCTGAAGCTTTCTTT.

The sample holds a few counts of this clonotype. This chain uses TRBV10-3 with TRBJ2-7; 10 nucleotides match TRBD2. There are 15 residues in the CDR3. Trimming removed 6 bases from V and 6 bases from J; junction bases left unmatched: 11. The germline gives CDR1 ENHRY, CDR2 SYGVKD. The CDR3 DNA reads TGTGCCATCAGACCAGGTCTAGCGGGAGTGGGCGAGCAGTACTTC. This encodes CAIRPGLAGVGEQYF.

The gene calls are TRBV20-1 and TRBJ2-7; 8 nucleotides match TRBD1. The junction had 1 base not matched to a gene; V was cut back by 2 bases and J by 4 bases. Per the germline V gene, CDR1 is DFQATT and CDR2 is SNEGSKA (reference sequence). The CDR3 has 12 residues. CDR3 loop: CSARQGAYEQYF. CDR3 sequence (DNA): TGCAGTGCTAGACAGGGGGCTTACGAGCAGTACTTC.

This clonotype has just a few counts. This chain connects TRBV10-3 to TRBJ2-6; D call uncertain. V was shortened by 4 bases and J by 0 bases, with 7 bases between the two germline ends. This CDR3 has 15 amino acids. Germline values: CDR1 ENHRY, CDR2 SYGVKD. The CDR3 loop is CAISATSSGANVLTF. The CDR3 DNA reads as TGTGCCATCAGTGCTACGAGCTCTGGGGCCAACGTCCTGACTTTC.

V usage is TRBV14 and J usage is TRBJ2-3; D may be TRBD1 (5 bases). This CDR3 is 15 amino acids long. The germline V gene encodes CDR1 SGHDN and CDR2 FVKESK. Trimming removed 2 bases from V and 7 bases from J, with 16 bases in between. The CDR3 protein is CASSQMMGRGNTQYF. For the CDR3, the DNA is TGTGCCAGCAGCCAAATGATGGGAAGGGGAAATACGCAGTATTTT.

This clonotype has only a few counts. The chain has TRBV18 and TRBJ2-3; D remains unclear. The CDR3 runs to 15 residues. Looked up from germline, CDR1 is KGHSH and CDR2 is LQKENI. Trimming cost V 4 bases and J 1 base, with 12 bases left between them. The CDR3 is CASSLSRLGTDTQYF. DNA for the CDR3: TGTGCCAGCTCACTTTCCCGTCTTGGCACAGATACGCAGTATTTT.

This chain's CDR3 is CASNPNSGRPGNEQFF. The DNA of the CDR3 is TGTGCCAGCAACCCAAATAGCGGGAGACCGGGCAATGAGCAGTTCTTC. This chain links TRBV6-5 with TRBJ2-1; 9 nucleotides align to TRBD2. Germline-derived CDR1 and CDR2 are MNHEY and SVGAGI. The J segment lost 6 bases and the V segment lost 7 bases, leaving 13 bases of the junction unmatched. The CDR3 totals 16 residues.

The chain uses TRBV7-2 and TRBJ2-1; the match to TRBD2 covers 15 bases. V shed 0 bases and J 10 bases; nucleotides not matched to a gene: 10. Germline-derived CDR1 and CDR2 are SGHTA and FQGNSA. The CDR3 sequence is 18 residues long. CDR3 bases: TGTGCCAGCAGCTTAGCCGGGACTAGCGGGAGGCCCACTAGGGAGCAGTTCTTC. Its translation is CASSLAGTSGRPTREQFF. Drawing the rest from reference TRBV7-2 and TRBJ2-1, the complete variable domain is GAGVSQSPSNKVTEKGKDVELRCDPISGHTALYWYRQSLGQGLEFLIYFQGNSAPDKSGLPSDRFSAERTGGSVSTLTIQRTQQEDSAVYLCASSLAGTSGRPTREQFFGPGTRLTVL.

This clonotype was counted many times. The V gene is TRBV11-2, the J gene TRBJ2-7, with D maybe TRBD2 (6 bases). The CDR3 contains 13 residues. CDR1 SGHAT and CDR2 FQNNGV come from the germline V gene. The V gene lost 2 bases and the J gene lost 6 bases, with 11 bases spanning the gap. The CDR3 DNA reads as TGTGCCAGCAGCTTAAATGAGGGACTCGAGCAGTACTTC. It encodes CASSLNEGLEQYF. Together with reference TRBV11-2 and TRBJ2-7, the CDR3 gives the full variable domain: EAGVAQSPRYKIIEKRQSVAFWCNPISGHATLYWYQQILGQGPKLLIQFQNNGVVDDSQLPKDRFSAERLKGVDSTLKIQPAKLEDSAVYLCASSLNEGLEQYFGPGTRLTVT.

There are a few counts of this clonotype. The J gene is TRBJ1-1, the V gene TRBV20-1; 7 nucleotides match TRBD1. Germline loops: CDR1 DFQATT, CDR2 SNEGSKA (reference sequence). V was clipped by 1 base and J by 4 bases; unmatched bases: 15. The CDR3 extends over 17 amino acids. The CDR3 loop reads CSARVLRGRGLITEAFF. The CDR3 coding sequence is TGCAGTGCTAGAGTACTCCGGGGAAGGGGGCTGATCACTGAAGCTTTCTTT.

This clonotype showed up just a few times. The chain recombines TRBV5-5 with TRBJ1-1; no firm D call. The CDR3 has 12 amino acids. Germline V gene data show CDR1 as SGHKS and CDR2 as YYEKEE (reference sequence). Deletions cut 3 bases from V and 7 bases from J, with 10 bases between. CDR3 nucleotide sequence: TGTGCCAGCAGCTGGTCGGTGGGTGAAGCTTTCTTT. Amino acids: CASSWSVGEAFF.

This clonotype was counted ten times or more. The chain is built from TRBV5-1 and TRBJ2-7; D call uncertain. CDR1 and CDR2 (germline): SGHRS, YFSETQ. Trimming removed 4 bases from V and 0 bases from J, with 8 bases in between. The CDR3 runs to 13 residues. The CDR3: CASSRDISYEQYF. As DNA, the CDR3 is TGCGCCAGCAGCCGAGACATCTCCTACGAGCAGTACTTC.

This clonotype occurred a few times. The chain joins TRBV6-2 or TRBV6-3 to TRBJ2-1, with a possible D match to TRBD1 (6 bases). The CDR3 runs 15 residues. Germline loops: CDR1 MNHEY, CDR2 SVGEGT. The V and J ends lost 7 bases and 4 bases respectively, with 17 bases between them. CDR3 loop: CASTDRTRLYNEQFF. Written as DNA, the CDR3 is TGTGCCAGCACGGACAGAACCAGACTTTACAATGAGCAGTTCTTC.

The table lists this clonotype with a few counts. One junction end disagrees with the germline gene, perhaps due to a read error. The chain carries TRBV5-1 and TRBJ2-3; TRBD2 matches 9 bases. This CDR3 contains 12 residues. CDR1 and CDR2 from the germline V gene are SGHRS and YFSETQ. The CDR3 loop is CASSPGTSNGVF. Written as DNA, the CDR3 is TGCGCCAGCAGCCCAGGGACTAGCAACGGGGTTTTT.

The chain uses TRBV20-1 and TRBJ2-1; 8 nucleotides line up with TRBD2. V dropped 0 bases and J dropped 8; count of bases not matched to a gene: 12. Germline lookup yields CDR1 DFQATT and CDR2 SNEGSKA (reference sequence). The CDR3 spans 16 residues. CDR3 DNA sequence: TGCAGTGCTAGAGATCCGGGGGGGGAGGGCCCCGATGAGCAGTTCTTC. Amino acids: CSARDPGGEGPDEQFF.

This clonotype has just a few counts. The rearrangement joins TRBV12-3 or TRBV12-4 to TRBJ2-1; D is uncertain. This CDR3 region has 14 residues. Trimming cost V 8 bases and J 0 bases, with 11 bases left between them. CDR3: CASVTSSSYNEQFF. The CDR3 DNA reads as TGTGCCAGCGTCACCTCTAGCTCCTACAATGAGCAGTTCTTC.

The rearrangement joins TRBV11-2 to TRBJ2-3, with unresolved D. Germline-derived CDR1 and CDR2 are SGHAT and FQNNGV. V shed 0 bases and J shed 2 bases, with 9 bases lying between them. The CDR3 spans 15 residues. CDR3 nucleotides: TGTGCCAGCAGCTTAGATCCCACCTACACAGATACGCAGTATTTT. It is translated as CASSLDPTYTDTQYF.

The chain couples TRBV6-1 to TRBJ1-2, with unresolved D. Germline-derived CDR1 and CDR2 are MNHNS and SASEGT. V gave up 7 bases and J gave up 4 bases, with 16 bases separating them. The CDR3 is made up of 14 amino acids. Here the CDR3 DNA reads TGTGCCAGCACTCCAAGGTCAGGATCCTATGGCTACACCTTC. Protein: CASTPRSGSYGYTF.

V gene TRBV18 combines with J gene TRBJ1-2; unclear D gene. This CDR3 spans 13 amino acids. The germline CDR1 and CDR2 sequences are KGHSH and LQKENI. Trimming shortened V by 3 bases and J by 6 bases, and 11 bases separated the two germline ends. CDR3 in amino acids: CASSPQTDNGYTF. DNA of the CDR3: TGTGCCAGCTCACCTCAAACAGATAATGGCTACACCTTC.

This clonotype was picked up a small number of times. The chain carries TRBV3-1 and TRBJ2-7; 9 bases agree with TRBD1. This CDR3 is built from 15 residues. Unmatched junction bases numbered 2, after V lost 1 base and J lost 1 base. Germline CDR1 and CDR2: LGHDT and YNNKEL (reference sequence). The CDR3 nucleotides are TGTGCCAGCAGCCAAGGGACAGGGGCGTCCTACGAGCAGTACTTC. Translating it yields CASSQGTGASYEQYF.

V is TRBV27 and J is TRBJ2-1; D remains ambiguous. The germline V gene encodes CDR1 MNHEY and CDR2 SMNVEV (reference sequence). This CDR3 is 14 amino acids long. Trimming cost V 2 bases and J 3 bases, with 8 bases left between them. The CDR3, as DNA: TGTGCCAGCAGTTTACTCGGGCGCTACAATGAGCAGTTCTTC. Translating it yields CASSLLGRYNEQFF.

This clonotype has only a few counts. The CDR3 loop is CSADETGGDTEAFF. The CDR3 DNA sequence: TGCAGTGCCGACGAGACAGGCGGGGACACTGAAGCTTTCTTT. This chain links TRBV20-1 with TRBJ1-1; possible D gene TRBD1, 6 bases. The CDR3 sequence is 14 residues long. Trimming shortened V by 6 bases and J by 3 bases, and 17 bases separated the two germline ends. Germline V gene lookup returns CDR1 DFQATT and CDR2 SNEGSKA (reference sequence).

The chain employs TRBV20-1 and TRBJ1-2, with D perhaps matching TRBD1 (6 bases). Germline V gene lookup returns CDR1 DFQATT and CDR2 SNEGSKA (reference sequence). The CDR3 consists of 15 residues. The V gene lost 3 bases and the J gene lost 8 bases, with 22 bases spanning the gap. The CDR3: CSASDYRARAGGYTF. As DNA, the CDR3 is TGCAGTGCTAGTGATTACAGGGCCCGGGCAGGGGGCTACACCTTC.

This chain connects TRBV5-1 to TRBJ2-3; 13 bases map to TRBD2. The CDR3 is made up of 15 amino acids. Germline CDR1 is SGHRS and CDR2 is YFSETQ. After removal of 4 bases from V and 5 bases from J, the junction contained 4 bases not matched to a gene. CDR3 coding DNA: TGCGCCAGCAGCCGAGGGACTAGCGGGAAAGATACGCAGTATTTT. Protein: CASSRGTSGKDTQYF.

This sequence joins TRBV28 and TRBJ2-3; D might be TRBD2 (5 bases). In germline, CDR1 is MDHEN, CDR2 SYDVKM. The CDR3 runs to 13 residues. The ends were cut back, 10 bases at V and 0 bases at J, with 11 bases in the middle. CDR3: CATQRDSTDTQYF. The CDR3 region has the DNA TGTGCCACCCAGAGGGATAGCACAGATACGCAGTATTTT. Full variable domain (outside the CDR3, taken from reference TRBV28 and TRBJ2-3): DVKVTQSSRYLVKRTGEKVFLECVQDMDHENMFWYRQDPGLGLRLIYFSYDVKMKEKGDIPEGYSVSREKKERFSLILESASTNQTSMYLCATQRDSTDTQYFGPGTRLTVL.

This chain links TRBV19 with TRBJ1-1, with TRBD1 identical over 7 bases. This CDR3 comprises 13 residues. V shed 11 bases and J 0 bases; nucleotides not matched to a gene: 6. Looked up from germline, CDR1 is LNHDA and CDR2 is SQIVND (reference sequence). CDR3 sequence: CAVIGQVNTEAFF. The CDR3 coding sequence is TGTGCCGTCATTGGACAGGTGAACACTGAAGCTTTCTTT. Supplemented by reference TRBV19 and TRBJ1-1, the full variable domain reads DGGITQSPKYLFRKEGQNVTLSCEQNLNHDAMYWYRQDPGQGLRLIYYSQIVNDFQKGDIAEGYSVSREKKESFPLTVTSAQKNPTAFYLCAVIGQVNTEAFFGQGTRLTVV.

The CDR3 sequence: CASSFFAGGVYEQYF. The CDR3 region has the DNA TGTGCCAGCAGCTTTTTTGCAGGGGGCGTGTACGAGCAGTACTTC. The chain carries TRBV11-2 and TRBJ2-7; the match to TRBD1 covers 8 bases. The V gene's germline CDR1 is SGHAT and CDR2 FQNNGV. The trim removed 3 bases at V and 4 bases at J, leaving 8 bases unmatched. The CDR3 has 15 amino acids. Together with reference TRBV11-2 and TRBJ2-7, the CDR3 gives the full variable domain: EAGVAQSPRYKIIEKRQSVAFWCNPISGHATLYWYQQILGQGPKLLIQFQNNGVVDDSQLPKDRFSAERLKGVDSTLKIQPAKLEDSAVYLCASSFFAGGVYEQYFGPGTRLTVT.

The rearrangement links TRBV28 to TRBJ1-1; D not certain. Trimming removed 5 bases from V and 7 bases from J, with 17 bases in between. CDR1 and CDR2 from the germline V gene are MDHEN and SYDVKM. This CDR3 spans 14 amino acids. CDR3: CASSPEERRVEAFF. CDR3 bases: TGTGCCAGCAGTCCGGAGGAGAGGAGGGTTGAAGCTTTCTTT.